This TCR beta chain was sequenced in a study of T cell repertoires in urothelial bladder cancer (dated by TCRdb to about 2019). Background for the entire study: Of the roughly 12 resected lesions, three were clinical stage cT0, three were cTa, three were cT1, and three were cT2 or greater. Around 13 patients with bladder lesions undergoing transurethral resection were identified prospectively. Around 11 resected bladder lesions, consisting of urothelial carcinoma (UC+) and benign (UC-) specimens, were examined. TCR repertoire clonality in bladder tumors was compared with TCR repertoire clonality in benign bladder inflammation.

Counted from cysteine to phenylalanine, this CDR3 has 13 amino acids. The sequence is cut down to CDR3 DNA, 39 bases in frame from base 1. Based on the germline V gene (reference sequence), the CDR1 and CDR2 sequences are WNHNN and SYGVQD. V loses 0 bases, J loses 7 bases, and the germline ends lie 9 bases apart. Comments on this clone: No cognate antigen has been identified for it. Base quality data are lacking; no much larger clone is found one base away.

Overall study outcomes, separate from this receptor: Urothelial carcinoma specimens had fewer T cells than benign specimens, with medians of 5,569 and 25,872. A median tumor infiltrating lymphocyte percentage of about 1.8% was observed in carcinoma specimens, compared with roughly 11% in benign specimens. In carcinoma specimens, one T-cell clone made up as much as 17% of infiltrating lymphocytes, versus over 1.5% in benign specimens.

The immunoSEQ assay was used to sequence the CDR3 region of the TCR beta chain. As for the authors' bioinformatics: T-cell fraction, clonal dominance and maximum TCR clone frequency were calculated for each specimen. Entries here come from immuneACCESS through TCRdb and include only in-frame sequences with V and J called. Some clones fail to appear in such tables; in the studies checked, an unresolved V gene covers under half of the shortfall, and the cause of the remainder is unknown. V and J calls and clone size are as listed in that table; D and trimming were resolved from the DNA. This sample gives some 9,000 clones in total; less than 75% of them show up just once. The ten largest clones represent 25% to 35% of the sample. Bladder lesion specimens were obtained at transurethral resection and were stored at -80C. DNA was extracted from bladder specimens collected at transurethral resection.

In this chain, TRBV10-1 is recombined with TRBJ1-2; the D gene is possibly TRBD1, with 5 bases matching. The material sequenced was tumor-infiltrating cells from bladder cancer. This TCR derives from a human donor with urothelial carcinoma. This receptor carries the CDR3 CASSESAGFGYTF. The DNA reads TGCGCCAGCAGTGAGTCGGCAGGGTTTGGCTACACCTTC.